This T cell receptor beta chain originates from a study of T cell responses to AZD1222 COVID-19 vaccine (dated by TCRdb to about 2021). Turning to the overall study: TCR sequencing was performed for about 240 trial participants, of whom some 200 were given two doses of AZD1222 and 26 were given two doses of MenACWY control vaccine. Trial participants were enrolled into age subgroups of 18-55, 56-69 and 70-plus years, which contained 148, 28 and 57 TCR-sequenced participants, respectively.

Results and caveats for the whole study, not just this receptor: Conclusions about previously exposed vaccinees are limited, since just six or seven AZD1222 recipients were seropositive for SARS-CoV-2 at baseline. Spike-specific TCR breadth and depth rose significantly after two AZD1222 doses compared with day 0 and with MenACWY recipients. Because no samples from the day 14 peak response were available, repertoires could be characterized only after the peak T cell response. Reportedly, almost half of the unique spike-specific TCRs recognized epitopes lying outside the regions that are mutated in the B.1.351 and B.1.1.7 variants. CD4 TCRs associated with the vaccine covered the entire spike protein, and the dominant responses were in regions 160-218 and 743-854. The 56-69-year group was small, and its depth increase did not reach significance, likely because of low power. Participants were mostly white British, with more females than males. The authors suggested clonal diversity may have been underestimated.

What this sample's time point label stands for: about 28 days (+/-7) after the second vaccine dose. AZD1222 recipients given second doses at about 4 weeks or at about 12 weeks were pooled, since spike-specific TCR depth and breadth were not found to differ between the two schedules. Vaccinee samples were obtained from the UK trials COV001 and COV002, which included a single-blind randomized controlled phase 2/3 trial of AZD1222 (ChAdOx1 nCoV-19) in healthy adults. Trial participant PBMC samples were collected at day 0 and day 28 after the second dose for TCRbeta chain sequencing. The CDR3 regions of human TCRbeta chains were analyzed by immunosequencing. The published analysis was carried out like this. Repertoire TCRs were checked for matches against a reference library of SARS-CoV-2-specific TCRs that had been generated using the MIRA antigen-specificity platform. Breadth was defined as the fraction of unique TCRs that were SARS-CoV-2-associated, and depth was defined as the fraction of total T cells that were SARS-CoV-2-associated. Each spike-specific TCR was assigned to its reactive spike region and to a CD4 or CD8 class using the MIRA data. Log10-transformed breadth and depth values were compared by one-way ANOVA with Sidak's multiple comparisons tests. TCRdb retrieved this table from immuneACCESS and kept in-frame rearrangements only. Not all clones are present; in checked studies, unresolved V genes account for under half, and no reason is known for the remainder. That table gives V, J and clone size, and the DNA gave D and trimming. This sample holds 130,000 to 150,000 clones; approximately 91% were observed only once. The ten largest make up 3.8% of the sample.

Comment on this clone: The antigen it recognizes is unknown. Base qualities are not at hand, and no much larger clone is one base apart.

At the junction V is shortened by 5 bases and J by 3 bases, with 13 bases in between. The CDR3 contains 15 residues, cysteine and phenylalanine counted. Of all the DNA, just the CDR3 is kept, 45 bases in frame from base 1. The germline V gene supplies CDR1 SNHLY and CDR2 FYNNEI. Here the chain combines TRBV2 and TRBJ1-4, with a weak D call of TRBD1 (6 bases match). This TCR derives from an adult who received the AZD1222 COVID-19 vaccine. Material: peripheral blood, obtained 28 days after the second AZD1222 dose. The CDR3 region: CASSPSGQSNEKLFF. The nucleotide sequence reads as follows: TGTGCCAGCAGTCCTTCGGGACAATCTAATGAAAAACTGTTTTTT.